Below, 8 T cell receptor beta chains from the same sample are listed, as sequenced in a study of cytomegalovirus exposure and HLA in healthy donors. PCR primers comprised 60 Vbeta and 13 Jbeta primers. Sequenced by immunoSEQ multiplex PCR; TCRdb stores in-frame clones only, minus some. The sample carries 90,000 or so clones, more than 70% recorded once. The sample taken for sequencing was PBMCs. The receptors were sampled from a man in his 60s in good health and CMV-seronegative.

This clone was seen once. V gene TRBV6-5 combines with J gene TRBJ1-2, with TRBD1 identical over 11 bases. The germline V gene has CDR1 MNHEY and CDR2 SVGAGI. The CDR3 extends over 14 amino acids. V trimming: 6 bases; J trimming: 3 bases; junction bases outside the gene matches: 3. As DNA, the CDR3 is TGTGCCAGCAGGCGGACAGGGGGCGACTATGGCTACACCTTC. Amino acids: CASRRTGGDYGYTF.

CDR3 nucleotides: TGTGCCAGCAGCTTGGGGGCAGGGAATGCGCCACCCCTCCACTTT. It translates to CASSLGAGNAPPLHF. The V call is TRBV5-5, the J call TRBJ1-6, with D possibly TRBD1 on 5 matching bases. Trimming took off 0 bases at V and 11 bases at J, with 15 bases between the two ends. Germline lookup yields CDR1 SGHKS and CDR2 YYEKEE (reference sequence). There are 15 residues in the CDR3. The full variable domain, completed using reference TRBV5-5 and TRBJ1-6, is DAGVTQSPTHLIKTRGQQVTLRCSPISGHKSVSWYQQVLGQGPQFIFQYYEKEERGRGNFPDRFSARQFPNYSSELNVNALLLGDSALYLCASSLGAGNAPPLHFGNGTRLTVT.

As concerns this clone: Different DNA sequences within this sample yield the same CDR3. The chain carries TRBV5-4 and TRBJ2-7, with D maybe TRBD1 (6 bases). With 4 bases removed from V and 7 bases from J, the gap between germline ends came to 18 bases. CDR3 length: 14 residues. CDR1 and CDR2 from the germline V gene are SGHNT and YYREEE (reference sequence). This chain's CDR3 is CASSLGAGAAEQYF. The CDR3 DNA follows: TGTGCCAGCAGCCTGGGAGCAGGGGCGGCAGAGCAGTACTTC.

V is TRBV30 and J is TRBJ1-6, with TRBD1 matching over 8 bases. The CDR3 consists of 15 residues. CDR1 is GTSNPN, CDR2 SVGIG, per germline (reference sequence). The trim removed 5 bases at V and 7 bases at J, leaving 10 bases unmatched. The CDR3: CAWGPGQGRNSPLHF. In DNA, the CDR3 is TGTGCCTGGGGACCCGGACAGGGCCGAAATTCACCCCTCCACTTT.

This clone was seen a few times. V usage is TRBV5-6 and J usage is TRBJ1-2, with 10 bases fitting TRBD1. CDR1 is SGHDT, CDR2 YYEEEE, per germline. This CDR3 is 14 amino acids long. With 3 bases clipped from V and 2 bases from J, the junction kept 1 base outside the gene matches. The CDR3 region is CASSWGQGNYGYTF. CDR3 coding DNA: TGTGCCAGCAGCTGGGGACAGGGGAACTATGGCTACACCTTC. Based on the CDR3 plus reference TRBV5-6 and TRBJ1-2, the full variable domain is DAGVTQSPTHLIKTRGQQVTLRCSPKSGHDTVSWYQQALGQGPQFIFQYYEEEERQRGNFPDRFSGHQFPNYSSELNVNALLLGDSALYLCASSWGQGNYGYTFGSGTRLTVV.

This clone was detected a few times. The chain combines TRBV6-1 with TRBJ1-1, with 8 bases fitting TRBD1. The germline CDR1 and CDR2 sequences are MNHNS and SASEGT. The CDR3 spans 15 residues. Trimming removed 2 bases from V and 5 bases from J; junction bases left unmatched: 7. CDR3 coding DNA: TGTGCCAGCAGTGAAACCAGGGGGCGTCAGACTGAAGCTTTCTTT. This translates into CASSETRGRQTEAFF.

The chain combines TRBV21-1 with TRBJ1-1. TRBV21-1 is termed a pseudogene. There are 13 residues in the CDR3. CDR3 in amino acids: CASSPGGGTEAFF. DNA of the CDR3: TGTGCCAGCAGCCCGGGGGGGGGCACTGAAGCTTTCTTT.

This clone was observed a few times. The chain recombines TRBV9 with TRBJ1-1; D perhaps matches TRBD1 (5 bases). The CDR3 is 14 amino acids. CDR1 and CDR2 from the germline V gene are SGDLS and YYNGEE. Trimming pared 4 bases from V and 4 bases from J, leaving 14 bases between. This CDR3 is CASSLSGGSTEAFF. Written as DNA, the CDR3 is TGTGCCAGCAGCCTCTCCGGGGGGAGCACTGAAGCTTTCTTT.